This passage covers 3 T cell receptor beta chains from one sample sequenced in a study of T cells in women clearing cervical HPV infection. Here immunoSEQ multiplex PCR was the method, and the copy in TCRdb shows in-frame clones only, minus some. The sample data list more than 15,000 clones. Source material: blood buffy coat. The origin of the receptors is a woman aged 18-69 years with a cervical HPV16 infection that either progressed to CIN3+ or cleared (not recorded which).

The sequenced part of the CDR3 DNA is TGTGCCAGCAGCCGACTACAGGGGGGCTCCTACGAG. Encoded protein: CASSRLQGGSYE. The whole CDR3 sequence reads CASSRLQGGSYEQYF. The chain couples TRBV14 to TRBJ2-7; TRBD1 agrees at 8 bases. The observed sequence ends 3 residues before the CDR3 terminus, with the missing tail filled in from the germline J gene. The germline V gene has CDR1 SGHDN and CDR2 FVKESK. The junction had 5 bases not matched to a gene; V was cut back by 4 bases and J by 0 bases. CDR3 length: 15 amino acids.

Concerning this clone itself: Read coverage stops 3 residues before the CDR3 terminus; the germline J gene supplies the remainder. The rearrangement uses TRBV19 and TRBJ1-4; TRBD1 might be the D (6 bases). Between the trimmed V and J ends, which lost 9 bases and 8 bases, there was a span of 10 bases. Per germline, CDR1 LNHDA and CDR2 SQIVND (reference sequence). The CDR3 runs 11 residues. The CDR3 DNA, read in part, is TGTGCCAGCCAAGACAGGGAAAAA. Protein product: CASQDREK. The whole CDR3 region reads CASQDREKLFF.

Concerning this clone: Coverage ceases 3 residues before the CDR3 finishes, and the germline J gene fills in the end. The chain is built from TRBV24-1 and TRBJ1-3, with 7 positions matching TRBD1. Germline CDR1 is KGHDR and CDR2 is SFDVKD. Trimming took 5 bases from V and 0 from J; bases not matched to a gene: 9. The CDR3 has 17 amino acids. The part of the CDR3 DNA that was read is TGTGCCACCAGTGGCGGGACAGACACTAACTCTGGAAACACC. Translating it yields CATSGGTDTNSGNT. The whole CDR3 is CATSGGTDTNSGNTIYF.